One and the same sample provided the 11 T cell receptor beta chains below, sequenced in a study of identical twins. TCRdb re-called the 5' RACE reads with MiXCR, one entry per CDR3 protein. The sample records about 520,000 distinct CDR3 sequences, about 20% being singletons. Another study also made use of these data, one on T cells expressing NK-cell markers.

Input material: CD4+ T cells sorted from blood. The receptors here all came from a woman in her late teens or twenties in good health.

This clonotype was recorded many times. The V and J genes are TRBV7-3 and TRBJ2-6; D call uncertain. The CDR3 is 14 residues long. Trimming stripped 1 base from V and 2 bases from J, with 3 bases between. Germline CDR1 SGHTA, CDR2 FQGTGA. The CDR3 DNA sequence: TGTGCCAGCAGCTTAAATCCTGGGGCCAACGTCCTGACTTTC. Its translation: CASSLNPGANVLTF.

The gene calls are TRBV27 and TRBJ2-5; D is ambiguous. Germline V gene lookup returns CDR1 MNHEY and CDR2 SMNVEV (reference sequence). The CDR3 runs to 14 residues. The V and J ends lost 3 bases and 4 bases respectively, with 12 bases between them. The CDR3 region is CASSFRSFGETQYF. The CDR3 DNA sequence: TGTGCCAGCAGTTTTAGAAGTTTCGGAGAGACCCAGTACTTC.

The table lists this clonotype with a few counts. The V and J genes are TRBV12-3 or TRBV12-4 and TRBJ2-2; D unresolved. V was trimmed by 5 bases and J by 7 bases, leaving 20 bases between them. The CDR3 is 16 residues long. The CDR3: CASSPFLAGFGGELFF. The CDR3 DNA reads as TGTGCCAGCAGTCCCTTTCTTGCCGGTTTCGGCGGGGAGCTGTTTTTT.

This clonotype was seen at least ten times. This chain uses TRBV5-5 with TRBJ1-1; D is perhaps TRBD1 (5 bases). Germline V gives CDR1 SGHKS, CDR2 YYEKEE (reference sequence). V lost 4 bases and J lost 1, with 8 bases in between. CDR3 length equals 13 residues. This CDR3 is CASSRDGNTEAFF. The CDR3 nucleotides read TGTGCCAGCAGCCGGGACGGGAACACTGAAGCTTTCTTT.

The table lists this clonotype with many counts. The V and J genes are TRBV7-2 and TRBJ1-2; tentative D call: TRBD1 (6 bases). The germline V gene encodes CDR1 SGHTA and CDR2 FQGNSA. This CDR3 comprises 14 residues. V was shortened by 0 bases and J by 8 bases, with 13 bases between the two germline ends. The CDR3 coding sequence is TGTGCCAGCAGCTTAGCGAGCAGGGGAGGCGGCTACACCTTC. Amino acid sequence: CASSLASRGGGYTF.

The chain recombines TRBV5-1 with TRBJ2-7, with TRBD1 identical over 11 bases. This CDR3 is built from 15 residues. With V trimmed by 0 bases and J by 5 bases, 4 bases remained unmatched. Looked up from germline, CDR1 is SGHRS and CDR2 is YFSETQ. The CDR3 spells CASSLGRTGGNEQYF. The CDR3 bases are TGCGCCAGCAGCTTGGGACGGACAGGGGGCAACGAGCAGTACTTC.

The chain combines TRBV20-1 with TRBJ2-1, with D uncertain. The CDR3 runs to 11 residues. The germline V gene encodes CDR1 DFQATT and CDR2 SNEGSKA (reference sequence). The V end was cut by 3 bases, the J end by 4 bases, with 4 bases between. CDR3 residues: CSAREYNEQFF. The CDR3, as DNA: TGCAGTGCTAGGGAGTACAATGAGCAGTTCTTC.

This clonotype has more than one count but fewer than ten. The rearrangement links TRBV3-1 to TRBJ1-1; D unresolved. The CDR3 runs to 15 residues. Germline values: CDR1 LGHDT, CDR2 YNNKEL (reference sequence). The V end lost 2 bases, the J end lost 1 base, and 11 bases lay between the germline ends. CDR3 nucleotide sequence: TGTGCCAGCAGCCAATCTAAGGGAGGGAACACTGAAGCTTTCTTT. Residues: CASSQSKGGNTEAFF.

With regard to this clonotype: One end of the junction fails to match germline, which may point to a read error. DNA for the CDR3: TGCTGTGCTAGAGATCTCGAGGGCCCAACTAATGAAAAACTGTTTTTT. Translating gives CCARDLEGPTNEKLFF. This chain joins TRBV20-1 and TRBJ1-4; D call uncertain. Germline V gene data show CDR1 as DFQATT and CDR2 as SNEGSKA (reference sequence). This CDR3 has 16 amino acids.

The CDR3 DNA follows: TGTGCCAGCAGCTCATCGGCCCAGCAGTACTTC. This codes for CASSSSAQQYF. The genes are TRBV11-2 and TRBJ2-7; unclear D gene. The germline gives CDR1 SGHAT, CDR2 FQNNGV. V was pared by 4 bases and J by 8 bases, with 9 bases between. This CDR3 contains 11 residues.

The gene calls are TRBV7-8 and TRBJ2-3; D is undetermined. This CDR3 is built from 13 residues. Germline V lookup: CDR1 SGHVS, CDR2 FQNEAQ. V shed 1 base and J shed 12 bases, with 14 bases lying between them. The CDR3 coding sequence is TGTGCCAGCAGCTTAGGACCAGACCAGCGACAGTATTTT. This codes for CASSLGPDQRQYF.